The entry below gives a single TCR beta chain sequence along with its context. Antigen: not known. The data were taken from a study of T cell repertoires in cytomegalovirus infection. Findings of the study overall: HLA-C-restricted TCR beta clonotypes specific for CMV led the ex vivo response.

One entry per CDR3 protein results from TCRdb running MiXCR on the reads. The top ten hold around 43% of the sample, which has 270,000 or so distinct CDR3 sequences, approximately 17% seen once. V lost 7 bases and J lost 4; bases outside the gene matches: 12. The CDR3 covers 16 residues. Germline CDR1 is MNHEY and CDR2 is SMNVEV (reference sequence). This chain joins TRBV27 and TRBJ2-3; TRBD1 agrees at 9 bases. The receptor comes from a human donor in good health (CMV status not recorded). Some clones in this sample may be carry-over from other donors' samples. The sequenced sample consisted of CD8+ T cells from PBMCs. The CDR3 DNA reads TGTGCCAGCATCGGGTCCGGGACAGGGAATCCAGATACGCAGTATTTT. Translation: CASIGSGTGNPDTQYF.